A single sample gave rise to the 25 T cell receptor beta chains below, sequenced in a study of T-cell reconstitution after alpha-beta-depleted transplantation in children. The library targeted TCRbeta and was prepared with unique molecular identifiers. Via MiXCR, TCRdb re-called the PCR reads, giving one row per CDR3 protein. The table records 150,000 to 200,000 distinct CDR3 sequences, approximately 6.8% of them present only once. The sample was PBMCs from the stem cell graft donor, taken from the stem cell graft. These receptors originate from a human donor who donated a stem cell graft to a child with Wiskott-Aldrich syndrome.

This clonotype was picked up many times. The genes are TRBV6-2 or TRBV6-3 and TRBJ1-1; D remains ambiguous. The CDR3 extends over 11 amino acids. The V gene's germline CDR1 is MNHEY and CDR2 SVGEGT. V dropped 4 bases and J dropped 7 bases, with 7 bases sitting between them. This CDR3 is CASSFDGEAFF. The CDR3 DNA reads as TGTGCCAGCAGTTTTGACGGTGAAGCTTTCTTT.

In this sample, this clonotype turned up many times. The rearrangement uses TRBV20-1 and TRBJ2-1, with unresolved D. In germline, CDR1 is DFQATT, CDR2 SNEGSKA (reference sequence). The CDR3 is 12 residues long. V gave up 5 bases and J gave up 1 base, with 6 bases separating them. CDR3 sequence reads: CSAWSSYNEQFF. The CDR3 DNA follows: TGCAGTGCTTGGTCTTCCTACAATGAGCAGTTCTTC.

Ten or more counts support this clonotype. This sequence joins TRBV7-9 and TRBJ1-4; a weak D match, TRBD1 (6 bases). The CDR3 has 13 amino acids. V was pared by 10 bases and J by 1 base, with 10 bases between. Looked up from germline, CDR1 is SEHNR and CDR2 is FQNEAQ (reference sequence). CDR3 nucleotides: TGTGCCACTACAGGGTTAACTAATGAAAAACTGTTTTTT. Amino acid sequence: CATTGLTNEKLFF.

The sample holds many counts of this clonotype. V usage is TRBV12-3 or TRBV12-4 and J usage is TRBJ1-5, with 7 bases that match TRBD1. This CDR3 region has 17 residues. Germline trimming cut 5 bases from V and 7 bases from J; bases unmatched to any gene: 17. The CDR3 DNA sequence: TGTGCCAGCAGTCTCTCGACAGGGTATGGGAGAAGACAGCCCCAGCATTTT. Translation gives CASSLSTGYGRRQPQHF.

This clonotype has ten or more counts. The chain carries TRBV5-6 and TRBJ2-1; D call uncertain. Germline V gene sequence: CDR1 SGHDT, CDR2 YYEEEE. Trimming pared 3 bases from V and 4 bases from J, leaving 17 bases between. The CDR3 loop spans 16 amino acids. This chain's CDR3 is CASSSLRKQSYNEQFF. In nucleotides, the CDR3 is TGTGCCAGCAGCTCCCTCAGAAAACAAAGTTACAATGAGCAGTTCTTC. The complete variable domain, with remaining parts taken from reference TRBV5-6 and TRBJ2-1, reads DAGVTQSPTHLIKTRGQQVTLRCSPKSGHDTVSWYQQALGQGPQFIFQYYEEEERQRGNFPDRFSGHQFPNYSSELNVNALLLGDSALYLCASSSLRKQSYNEQFFGPGTRLTVL.

This clonotype was counted a few times. Here the CDR3 reads CASRGTGNTGELFF. In DNA form, the CDR3 reads TGTGCCAGCAGGGGGACAGGGAACACCGGGGAGCTGTTTTTT. V is TRBV7-9 and J is TRBJ2-2, with 8 positions matching TRBD1. The CDR3 is 14 residues long. Trimming removed 6 bases from V and 1 base from J; junction bases left unmatched: 1. Germline V gene sequence: CDR1 SEHNR, CDR2 FQNEAQ (reference sequence). The whole variable domain, filled in from reference TRBV7-9 and TRBJ2-2, reads DTGVSQNPRHKITKRGQNVTFRCDPISEHNRLYWYRQTLGQGPEFLTYFQNEAQLEKSRLLSDRFSAERPKGSFSTLEIQRTEQGDSAMYLCASRGTGNTGELFFGEGSRLTVL.

The V gene is TRBV3-1, the J gene TRBJ1-1; D might be TRBD1 (6 bases). The CDR3 is 15 residues long. Germline CDR1 reads LGHDT; CDR2 reads YNNKEL (reference sequence). The V end lost 11 bases, the J end lost 5 bases, and 24 bases lay between the germline ends. The CDR3 loop reads CACTKSGGGGTEAFF. The CDR3, as DNA: TGTGCCTGCACCAAGTCCGGGGGCGGAGGGACTGAAGCTTTCTTT.

This clonotype was detected many times. This chain connects TRBV29-1 to TRBJ2-7; D is ambiguous. Germline CDR1 SQVTM, CDR2 ANQGSEA. The CDR3 sequence is 13 residues long. V was clipped by 0 bases and J by 9 bases, with 15 bases between them. The CDR3 nucleotides read TGCAGCGTTGAAGATCTCCCTAGGTATTCGCAGTACTTC. Its translation is CSVEDLPRYSQYF.

This clonotype was observed at least ten times. This rearrangement joins TRBV6-2 or TRBV6-3 to TRBJ2-5; 7 nucleotides agree with TRBD2. CDR1 and CDR2 (germline): MNHEY, SVGEGT. This CDR3 is 16 amino acids long. Losses at the gene ends were 2 bases for V and 2 bases for J; bases not matched to a gene: 8. Here the CDR3 reads CASSYQLAEIQETQYF. In DNA, the CDR3 is TGTGCCAGCAGTTACCAGCTAGCGGAGATACAAGAGACCCAGTACTTC.

The rearrangement links TRBV3-1 to TRBJ2-1; D gene unclear. Looked up from germline, CDR1 is LGHDT and CDR2 is YNNKEL (reference sequence). There are 15 residues in the CDR3. The V end was cut by 3 bases, the J end by 0 bases, with 9 bases between. The DNA for the CDR3 is TGTGCCAGCAGCCATGGCCGGAGCTCCTACAATGAGCAGTTCTTC. Translation: CASSHGRSSYNEQFF.

This clonotype showed up many times. The rearrangement links TRBV15 to TRBJ2-5; the match to TRBD2 covers 11 bases. V dropped 5 bases and J dropped 4; count of bases not matched to a gene: 9. CDR1 and CDR2 (germline): LNHNV, YYDKDF (reference sequence). This CDR3 is built from 16 residues. The CDR3 sequence is CATSPWVAGGPETQYF. CDR3 sequence (DNA): TGTGCCACCAGCCCTTGGGTAGCGGGAGGGCCAGAGACCCAGTACTTC.

Many counts were recorded for this clonotype. The J gene is TRBJ1-6, the V gene TRBV7-9; TRBD1 might be the D (5 bases). The V and J ends lost 2 bases and 5 bases respectively, with 7 bases between them. This CDR3 is 14 amino acids long. CDR1 is SEHNR, CDR2 FQNEAQ, per germline (reference sequence). CDR3 in DNA: TGTGCCAGCAGCTTACCAGGGAATAATTCACCCCTCCACTTT. Translating it yields CASSLPGNNSPLHF.

This clonotype has ten or more counts. V and J are TRBV20-1 and TRBJ1-1; D is possibly TRBD1 (5 bases). Deletions cut 4 bases from V and 5 bases from J, with 17 bases between. CDR3 length equals 14 residues. Germline loops: CDR1 DFQATT, CDR2 SNEGSKA (reference sequence). The CDR3 DNA is TGCAGTGCTAACCTCTTCAGGGTGCGAACTGAAGCTTTCTTT. Translation gives CSANLFRVRTEAFF.

This clonotype was seen more than once but under ten times. The V gene is TRBV12-3 or TRBV12-4, the J gene TRBJ1-3, with a possible D match to TRBD1 (5 bases). The V end lost 6 bases, the J end lost 1 base, and 22 bases lay between the germline ends. The CDR3 is 18 residues long. As DNA, the CDR3 is TGTGCCAGCAGCACCCTGGTGGGACGGGTGGTTTCTGGAAACACCATATATTTT. As protein: CASSTLVGRVVSGNTIYF.

V gene TRBV5-1 combines with J gene TRBJ2-7; 14 bases map to TRBD2. The ends lost 3 bases at V and 3 bases at J; junction bases unmatched: 5. The CDR3 is made up of 16 amino acids. Germline V lookup: CDR1 SGHRS, CDR2 YFSETQ. CDR3 nucleotides: TGCGCCAGCAGCTGGGGACTAGCGGGGGCGCACTACGAGCAGTACTTC. Its protein product is CASSWGLAGAHYEQYF.

This clonotype was seen many times. V usage is TRBV12-3 or TRBV12-4 and J usage is TRBJ2-1, with TRBD2 identical over 9 bases. The CDR3 length is 14 residues. V lost 11 bases and J lost 5; bases outside the gene matches: 10. CDR3 loop: CASRREGPDNEQFF. The CDR3 region has the DNA TGTGCCTCCCGGCGGGAGGGCCCGGACAATGAGCAGTTCTTC.

This clonotype has a count of ten or more. V gene TRBV9 combines with J gene TRBJ2-7; TRBD1 aligns across 7 bases. The J segment lost 2 bases and the V segment lost 0 bases, leaving 5 bases of the junction unmatched. Germline V gene lookup returns CDR1 SGDLS and CDR2 YYNGEE. This CDR3 contains 15 residues. The CDR3 sequence: CASSVEGTVPYEQYF. The CDR3 region has the DNA TGTGCCAGCAGCGTAGAGGGGACAGTCCCCTACGAGCAGTACTTC.

This chain links TRBV20-1 with TRBJ2-1; D is unresolved. Germline CDR1 reads DFQATT; CDR2 reads SNEGSKA (reference sequence). This CDR3 spans 15 amino acids. V lost 5 bases to trimming and J lost 7 bases, with 21 bases between them. DNA for the CDR3: TGCAGTGCTGGCCCTCTGACTCCGCTCCCAAATGAGCAGTTCTTC. Encoded protein: CSAGPLTPLPNEQFF.

The chain is built from TRBV28 and TRBJ1-2, with D unresolved. Trimming took 7 bases from V and 0 from J, leaving 6 bases between them. Germline V gene sequence: CDR1 MDHEN, CDR2 SYDVKM. The CDR3 length is 12 residues. The CDR3 protein is CASTRANYGYTF. CDR3 nucleotide sequence: TGTGCCAGCACTAGAGCTAACTATGGCTACACCTTC.

The J gene is TRBJ1-5, the V gene TRBV20-1, with 8 bases identical to TRBD1. The CDR3 totals 17 residues. The junction had 15 bases not matched to a gene; V was cut back by 1 base and J by 7 bases. Germline-derived CDR1 and CDR2 are DFQATT and SNEGSKA (reference sequence). The CDR3 loop reads CSARAAYSDRGEQPQHF. The CDR3 DNA sequence: TGCAGTGCTAGAGCGGCCTACAGCGACAGGGGTGAACAGCCCCAGCATTTT.

This clonotype was found many times. V gene TRBV11-2 combines with J gene TRBJ2-7; the D call may be TRBD1 or TRBD2 (5 bases each). This CDR3 is 14 amino acids long. V lost 3 bases and J 3 bases, leaving 12 bases between the germline ends. Germline V CDR1 and CDR2: SGHAT, FQNNGV. CDR3 sequence reads: CASSLGTTDYEQYF. CDR3 nucleotides: TGTGCCAGCAGCTTGGGGACCACCGACTACGAGCAGTACTTC.

This clonotype was found many times. The rearrangement links TRBV20-1 to TRBJ1-1; a possible D gene is TRBD1 (5 bases). Germline values: CDR1 DFQATT, CDR2 SNEGSKA (reference sequence). The CDR3 is made up of 14 amino acids. Trimming cost V 3 bases and J 6 bases, with 17 bases left between them. The CDR3 loop is CSASVDPGIPEAFF. The CDR3 nucleotides are TGCAGTGCTAGCGTAGACCCAGGGATCCCTGAAGCTTTCTTT.

This clonotype was seen repeatedly, ten times or more. The V call is TRBV7-9, the J call TRBJ2-3, with a weak D call TRBD2 (6 bases). V was trimmed by 0 bases and J by 2 bases, leaving 12 bases between them. Germline V gene sequence: CDR1 SEHNR, CDR2 FQNEAQ (reference sequence). CDR3 size: 16 residues. The CDR3 region has the DNA TGTGCCAGCAGCTTAGCGGTCGGGGGAGACACAGATACGCAGTATTTT. Translating it yields CASSLAVGGDTDTQYF.

Notes on this clonotype: It may be a read error: a sequence one base away is much more abundant. The rearrangement joins TRBV5-1 to TRBJ2-2; 9 bases match TRBD1. Germline values: CDR1 SGHRS, CDR2 YFSETQ. This CDR3 comprises 16 residues. CDR3 in DNA: TGCTCCAGCAGCTTGTTAACAGGGGGCGCATCCGGGGAGCTGTTTTTT. Translating it yields CSSSLLTGGASGELFF.

This clonotype was counted many times. V and J are TRBV5-1 and TRBJ2-5, with D possibly matching TRBD1 (6 bases). V lost 1 base to trimming and J lost 1 base, with 11 bases between them. The CDR3 has 15 amino acids. In germline, CDR1 is SGHRS, CDR2 YFSETQ. The CDR3 sequence is CASSLFQTGQETQYF. CDR3 coding DNA: TGCGCCAGCAGCTTGTTCCAGACAGGCCAAGAGACCCAGTACTTC.